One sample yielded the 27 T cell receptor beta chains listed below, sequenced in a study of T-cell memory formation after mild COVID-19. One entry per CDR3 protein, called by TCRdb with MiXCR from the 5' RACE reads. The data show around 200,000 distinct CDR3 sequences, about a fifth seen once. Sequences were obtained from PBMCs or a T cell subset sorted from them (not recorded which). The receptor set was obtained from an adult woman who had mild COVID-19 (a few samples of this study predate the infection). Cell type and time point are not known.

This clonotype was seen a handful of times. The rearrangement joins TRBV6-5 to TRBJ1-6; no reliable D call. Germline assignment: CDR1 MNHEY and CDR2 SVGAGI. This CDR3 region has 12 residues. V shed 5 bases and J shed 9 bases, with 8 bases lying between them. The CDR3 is CASSPTGSPLHF. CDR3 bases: TGTGCCAGCAGTCCGACGGGTTCACCCCTCCACTTT.

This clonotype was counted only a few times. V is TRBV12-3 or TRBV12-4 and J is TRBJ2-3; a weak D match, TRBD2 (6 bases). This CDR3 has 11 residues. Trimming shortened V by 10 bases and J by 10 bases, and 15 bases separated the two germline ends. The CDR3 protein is CATGSYPPQYF. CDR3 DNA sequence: TGTGCCACCGGGAGCTATCCTCCGCAGTATTTT.

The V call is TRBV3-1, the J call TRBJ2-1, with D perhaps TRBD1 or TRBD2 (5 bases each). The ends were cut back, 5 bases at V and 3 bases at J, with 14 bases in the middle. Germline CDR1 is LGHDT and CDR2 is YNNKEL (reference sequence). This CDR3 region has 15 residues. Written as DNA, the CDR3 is TGTGCCAGCAGCAACCGGGACGTAAGCTACAATGAGCAGTTCTTC. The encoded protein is CASSNRDVSYNEQFF.

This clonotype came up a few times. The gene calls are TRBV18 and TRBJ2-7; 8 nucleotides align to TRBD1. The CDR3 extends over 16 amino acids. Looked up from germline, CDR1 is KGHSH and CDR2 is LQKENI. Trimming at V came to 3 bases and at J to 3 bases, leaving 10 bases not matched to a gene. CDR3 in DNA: TGTGCCAGCTCACCTCCCCCCGGACAGGGCTTCTACGAGCAGTACTTC. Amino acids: CASSPPPGQGFYEQYF.

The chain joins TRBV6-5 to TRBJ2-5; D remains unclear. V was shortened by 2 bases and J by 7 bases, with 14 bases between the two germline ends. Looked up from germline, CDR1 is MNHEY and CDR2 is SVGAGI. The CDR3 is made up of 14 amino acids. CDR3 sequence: CASSYGPPPRTQYF. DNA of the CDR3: TGTGCCAGCAGTTACGGGCCACCCCCCAGGACCCAGTACTTC.

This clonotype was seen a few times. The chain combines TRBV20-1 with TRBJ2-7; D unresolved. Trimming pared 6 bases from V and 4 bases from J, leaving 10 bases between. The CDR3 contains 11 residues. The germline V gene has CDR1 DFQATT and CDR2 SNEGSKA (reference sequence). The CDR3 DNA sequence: TGCAGTGCCACCTCCCTTTACGAGCAGTACTTC. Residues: CSATSLYEQYF.

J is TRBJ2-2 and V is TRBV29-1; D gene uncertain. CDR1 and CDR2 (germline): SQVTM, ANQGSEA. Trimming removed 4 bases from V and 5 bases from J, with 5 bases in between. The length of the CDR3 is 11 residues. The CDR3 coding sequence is TGCAGCGTTGTCCAGACCGGGGAGCTGTTTTTT. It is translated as CSVVQTGELFF.

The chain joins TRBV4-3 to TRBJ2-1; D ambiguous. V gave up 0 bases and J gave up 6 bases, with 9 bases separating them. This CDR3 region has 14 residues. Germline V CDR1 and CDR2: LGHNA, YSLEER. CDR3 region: CASSQDTTSNEQFF. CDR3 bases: TGCGCCAGCAGCCAAGATACAACGTCCAATGAGCAGTTCTTC.

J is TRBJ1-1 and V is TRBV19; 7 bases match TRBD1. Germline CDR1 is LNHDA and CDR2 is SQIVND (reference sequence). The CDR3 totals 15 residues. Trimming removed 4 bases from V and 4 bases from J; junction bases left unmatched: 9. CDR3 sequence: CASSTTDRVFTEAFF. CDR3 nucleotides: TGTGCCAGTAGTACCACCGACAGGGTCTTCACTGAAGCTTTCTTT.

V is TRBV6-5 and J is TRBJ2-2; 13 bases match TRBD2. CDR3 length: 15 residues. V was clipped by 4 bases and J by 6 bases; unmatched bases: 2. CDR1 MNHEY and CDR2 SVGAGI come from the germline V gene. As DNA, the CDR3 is TGTGCCAGCAGTTTAGGGACTAGCGGGGCCGGGGAGCTGTTTTTT. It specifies CASSLGTSGAGELFF.

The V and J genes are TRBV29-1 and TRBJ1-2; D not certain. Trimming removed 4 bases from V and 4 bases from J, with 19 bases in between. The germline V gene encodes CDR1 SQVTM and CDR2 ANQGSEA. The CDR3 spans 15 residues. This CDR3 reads CSVAHIGERGYGYTF. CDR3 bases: TGCAGCGTTGCTCATATTGGGGAGCGCGGCTATGGCTACACCTTC.

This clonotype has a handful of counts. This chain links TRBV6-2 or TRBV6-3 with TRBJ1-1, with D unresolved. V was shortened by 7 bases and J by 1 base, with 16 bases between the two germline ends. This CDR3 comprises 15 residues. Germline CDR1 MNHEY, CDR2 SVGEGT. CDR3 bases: TGTGCCAGCAACCCATTAAGGGATTGGAACACTGAAGCTTTCTTT. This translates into CASNPLRDWNTEAFF.

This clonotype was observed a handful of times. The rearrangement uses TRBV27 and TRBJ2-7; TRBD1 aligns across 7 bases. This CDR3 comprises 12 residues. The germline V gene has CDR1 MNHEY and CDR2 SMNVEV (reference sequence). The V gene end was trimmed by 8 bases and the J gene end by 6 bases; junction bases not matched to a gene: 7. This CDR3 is CASGHSGGEQYF. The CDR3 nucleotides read TGTGCCAGCGGACACTCAGGGGGCGAGCAGTACTTC.

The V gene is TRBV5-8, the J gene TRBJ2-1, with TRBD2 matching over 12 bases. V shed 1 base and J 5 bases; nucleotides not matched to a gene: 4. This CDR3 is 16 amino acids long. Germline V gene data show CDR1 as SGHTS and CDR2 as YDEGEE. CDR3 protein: CASSLMTSGGHNEQFF. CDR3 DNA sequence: TGTGCCAGCAGCTTGATGACTAGCGGGGGACACAATGAGCAGTTCTTC.

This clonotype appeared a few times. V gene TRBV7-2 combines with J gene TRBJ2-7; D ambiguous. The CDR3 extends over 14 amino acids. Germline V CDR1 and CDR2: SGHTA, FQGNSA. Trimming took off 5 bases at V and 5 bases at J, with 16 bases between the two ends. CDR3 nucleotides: TGTGCCAGCAGCCGATCCACTTCGGGTGACGAGCAGTACTTC. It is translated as CASSRSTSGDEQYF.

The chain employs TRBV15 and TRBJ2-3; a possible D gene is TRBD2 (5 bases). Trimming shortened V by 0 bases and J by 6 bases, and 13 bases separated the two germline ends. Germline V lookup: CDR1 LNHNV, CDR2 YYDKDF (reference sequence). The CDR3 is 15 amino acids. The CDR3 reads CATSRDRLTADTQYF. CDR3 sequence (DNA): TGTGCCACCAGCAGAGATCGACTAACTGCGGATACGCAGTATTTT.

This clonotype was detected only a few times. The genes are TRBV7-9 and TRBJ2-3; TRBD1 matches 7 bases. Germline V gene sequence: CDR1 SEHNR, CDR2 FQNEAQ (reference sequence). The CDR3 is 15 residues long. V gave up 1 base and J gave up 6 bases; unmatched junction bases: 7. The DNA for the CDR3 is TGTGCCAGCAGCTTAGTAACCGGACAGGTGGATACGCAGTATTTT. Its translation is CASSLVTGQVDTQYF.

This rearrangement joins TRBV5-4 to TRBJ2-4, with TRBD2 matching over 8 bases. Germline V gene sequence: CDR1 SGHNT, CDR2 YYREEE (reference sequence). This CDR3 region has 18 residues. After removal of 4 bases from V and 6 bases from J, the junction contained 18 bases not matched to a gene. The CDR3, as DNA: TGTGCCAGCAGCCCCTGGAGTAGCGGGACCCTCGAGGGAAACATTCAGTACTTC. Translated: CASSPWSSGTLEGNIQYF.

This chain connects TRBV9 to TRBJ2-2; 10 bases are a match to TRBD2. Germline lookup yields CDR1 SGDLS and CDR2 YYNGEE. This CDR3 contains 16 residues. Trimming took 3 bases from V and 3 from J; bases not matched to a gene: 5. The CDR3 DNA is TGTGCCAGCAGCGCTCCTAGCGGGAGTGACACCGGGGAGCTGTTTTTT. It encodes CASSAPSGSDTGELFF.

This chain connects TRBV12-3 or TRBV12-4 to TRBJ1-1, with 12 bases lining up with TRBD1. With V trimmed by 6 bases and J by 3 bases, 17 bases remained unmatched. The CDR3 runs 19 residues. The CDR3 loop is CASSNQIPGQGAGDTEAFF. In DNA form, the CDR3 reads TGTGCCAGCAGCAATCAGATACCGGGACAGGGGGCCGGGGACACTGAAGCTTTCTTT.

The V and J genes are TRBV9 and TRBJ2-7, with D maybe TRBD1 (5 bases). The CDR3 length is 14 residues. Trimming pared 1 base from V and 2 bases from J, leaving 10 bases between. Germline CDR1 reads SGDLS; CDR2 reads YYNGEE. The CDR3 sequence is CASSVTDSTYEQYF. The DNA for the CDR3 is TGTGCCAGCAGCGTAACCGACAGTACCTACGAGCAGTACTTC.

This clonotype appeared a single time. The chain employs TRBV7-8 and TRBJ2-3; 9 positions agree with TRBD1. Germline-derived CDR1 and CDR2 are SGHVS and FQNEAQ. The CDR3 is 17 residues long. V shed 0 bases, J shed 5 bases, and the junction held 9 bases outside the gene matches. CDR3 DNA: TGTGCCAGCAGCTTAGCCCCCGGGACAGGGCTTCAAGATACGCAGTATTTT. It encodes CASSLAPGTGLQDTQYF.

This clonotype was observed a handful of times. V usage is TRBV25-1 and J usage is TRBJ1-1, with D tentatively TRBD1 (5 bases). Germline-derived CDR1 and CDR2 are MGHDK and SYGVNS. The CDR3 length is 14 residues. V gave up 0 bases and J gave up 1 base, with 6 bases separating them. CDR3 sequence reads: CASSEYGGNTEAFF. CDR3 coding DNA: TGTGCCAGCAGTGAATATGGGGGGAACACTGAAGCTTTCTTT.

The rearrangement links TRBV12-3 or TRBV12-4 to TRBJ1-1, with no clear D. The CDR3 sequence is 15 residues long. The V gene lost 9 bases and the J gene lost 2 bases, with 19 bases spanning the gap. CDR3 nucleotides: TGTGCCAGTTGGGATCCGGGCCCTACAAACACTGAAGCTTTCTTT. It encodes CASWDPGPTNTEAFF.

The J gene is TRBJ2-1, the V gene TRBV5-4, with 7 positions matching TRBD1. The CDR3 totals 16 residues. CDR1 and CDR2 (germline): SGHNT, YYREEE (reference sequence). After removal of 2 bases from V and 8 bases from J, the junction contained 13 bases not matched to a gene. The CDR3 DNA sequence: TGTGCCAGCAGCTTTCAACGCCTACAGGGGTCGGATGAGCAGTTCTTC. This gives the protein CASSFQRLQGSDEQFF.

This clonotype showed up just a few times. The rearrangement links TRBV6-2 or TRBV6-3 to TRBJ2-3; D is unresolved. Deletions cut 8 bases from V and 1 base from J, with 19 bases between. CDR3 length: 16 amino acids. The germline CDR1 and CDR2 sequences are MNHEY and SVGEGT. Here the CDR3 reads CASQSLLQRGTDTQYF. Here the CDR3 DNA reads TGTGCCAGCCAATCCTTACTACAACGGGGCACAGATACGCAGTATTTT.

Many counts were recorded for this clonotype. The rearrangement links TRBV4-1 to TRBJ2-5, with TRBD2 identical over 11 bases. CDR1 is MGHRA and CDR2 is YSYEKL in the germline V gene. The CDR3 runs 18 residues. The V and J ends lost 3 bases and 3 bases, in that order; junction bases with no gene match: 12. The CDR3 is CASSHLGGELAGEETQYF. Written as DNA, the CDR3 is TGCGCCAGCAGCCACCTAGGAGGGGAACTAGCGGGGGAAGAGACCCAGTACTTC.